This TCR beta chain is drawn from a study of memory B cells and T cells in multiple sclerosis. Study results and limitations: Compartments had unequal clone-set sizes, affecting shared clonotype counts.

About this clone: Its antigen is as yet unknown.

This CDR3 comprises 13 residues. The germline V gene encodes CDR1 MRHNA and CDR2 SNTAGT. Deletions cut 0 bases from V and 3 bases from J, with 4 bases between. Some clones are missing from TCRdb's copy, which holds only in-frame ones; the method was immunoSEQ multiplex PCR. The sample holds fewer than 8,000 clones, roughly 62% seen once. Sequencing was carried out using memory (CD45RO+) CD8+ T cells from blood. The sequence was obtained from a human donor with multiple sclerosis. The chain has TRBV6-4 and TRBJ2-3; D is unresolved. CDR3 DNA sequence: TGTGCCAGCAGTGACTCTGAGACAGATACGCAGTATTTT. Protein sequence: CASSDSETDTQYF.